Many counts were recorded for the clone carrying this T cell receptor (beta chain). This sample was taken from a study of T cells in Graves' hyperthyroidism and ophthalmopathy. Turning to the study itself: Staff took peripheral blood when the initial diagnosis was made, before any treatment began.

The germline CDR1 and CDR2 sequences are SGHNT and YENEEA. The CDR3 loop spans 13 amino acids. Trimming stripped 5 bases from V and 3 bases from J, with 8 bases between. Individuals with ophthalmopathy presented a Clinical Activity Score of at least 3, a NOSPECS grade of at least 4 and a duration under 3 months. Exclusion followed for patients with uncontrolled infection, other autoimmune disease, pregnancy or lactation. Regions amplified from RNA transcripts were the TCR beta CDR3 regions. During a first-round RT-PCR of the TCR CDR3, the HTBI primer set was used. TCRdb analysed the multiplex PCR reads with MiXCR anew, one entry per CDR3 protein. The sample holds more than 350,000 distinct CDR3 sequences, roughly 15% seen once.

This chain connects TRBV11-3 to TRBJ2-1, with a weak D call TRBD1 (5 bases). Sequencing was performed on blood. The sequence was obtained from a woman aged 55 to 70 with Graves' ophthalmopathy. As DNA, the CDR3 is TGTGCCAGCAGCGACAGAAGCTACAATGAGCAGTTCTTC. Protein: CASSDRSYNEQFF.